This T cell receptor beta chain was profiled in a study of blood T cells in healthy people across ages. Germline assignment: CDR1 SEHNR and CDR2 FQNEAQ (reference sequence). Trimming stripped 4 bases from V and 1 base from J, with 8 bases between. CDR3 length equals 13 residues. Through a sample-barcoded 5' primer and a J-beta primer mix, a second PCR was run for roughly 7 to 11 cycles. Via MiXCR, TCRdb re-called the 5' RACE reads, giving one row per CDR3 protein. The sample lists around 1.5 million distinct CDR3 sequences, approximately 59% occurring once. Each of the donors had approximately 10 milliliters of peripheral blood drawn into EDTA-treated Vacutainer tubes. A remark on this clonotype: No antigen is known for it.

General observations from the study: Significant beta diversity loss was already apparent by age approximately 38, declining roughly linearly.

V and J are TRBV7-9 and TRBJ2-7; D is unclear. This TCR came from a man younger than 35 in good health. The sequenced sample consisted of blood. In DNA, the CDR3 is TGTGCCAGCAGCTACATTACGTCCTACGAGCAGTACTTC. Translating gives CASSYITSYEQYF. Supplemented by reference TRBV7-9 and TRBJ2-7, the full variable domain reads DTGVSQNPRHKITKRGQNVTFRCDPISEHNRLYWYRQTLGQGPEFLTYFQNEAQLEKSRLLSDRFSAERPKGSFSTLEIQRTEQGDSAMYLCASSYITSYEQYFGPGTRLTVT.